Presented here are 9 T cell receptor beta chains from one specimen sequenced in a study of blood T cell repertoires in COVID-19 (dated by TCRdb to about 2020). Receptors were amplified or captured by the immunoSEQ multiplex PCR assay. Held by TCRdb, this immuneACCESS table contains in-frame sequences only and omits some clones. Under half of the omission traces to an unresolved V gene where checked; the cause of the rest is unknown. This sample comprises approximately 140,000 clones, 65% to 80% of them detected only once. The ten largest clones represent approximately 3.6% of the sample. Specimen: peripheral blood. All receptors come from a man in his sixties with acute or convalescent COVID-19.

This chain joins TRBV7-2 and TRBJ2-7; D ambiguous. Germline CDR1 is SGHTA and CDR2 is FQGNSA. The CDR3 has 12 amino acids. Trimming pared 6 bases from V and 3 bases from J, leaving 9 bases between. As DNA, the CDR3 is TGTGCCAGCAGTTCCCAGCGCTACGAGCAGTACTTC. This translates into CASSSQRYEQYF.

The V call is TRBV29-1, the J call TRBJ2-1, with D possibly matching TRBD2 (6 bases). The length of the CDR3 is 12 residues. V dropped 6 bases and J dropped 6 bases, with 12 bases sitting between them. The V gene's germline CDR1 is SQVTM and CDR2 ANQGSEA. The CDR3 spells CSVRESLNEQFF. For the CDR3, the DNA is TGCAGCGTCCGGGAGTCCCTCAATGAGCAGTTCTTC.

V is TRBV12-3 or TRBV12-4 and J is TRBJ1-1; D might be TRBD1 (5 bases). The germline V and J ends were trimmed by 4 bases and 4 bases, with 10 bases remaining between them. This CDR3 spans 13 amino acids. The CDR3 loop is CASSWAGPTEAFF. CDR3 coding DNA: TGTGCCAGCAGTTGGGCAGGGCCCACTGAAGCTTTCTTT.

This clone was seen once. The chain uses TRBV30 and TRBJ1-1; TRBD1 is a possible D gene (5 bases). From germline, CDR1 is GTSNPN and CDR2 SVGIG (reference sequence). This CDR3 comprises 16 residues. Trimming shortened V by 3 bases and J by 4 bases, and 21 bases separated the two germline ends. CDR3 in amino acids: CAWREMGKGEGTEAFF. In DNA form, the CDR3 reads TGTGCCTGGAGGGAAATGGGCAAAGGGGAGGGCACTGAAGCTTTCTTT.

The chain couples TRBV30 to TRBJ1-3; possibly TRBD1 for D (5 bases). This CDR3 has 14 residues. Germline CDR1 reads GTSNPN; CDR2 reads SVGIG (reference sequence). Trimming removed 0 bases from V and 1 base from J, with 7 bases in between. CDR3 sequence (DNA): TGTGCCTGGAGTGTACACAGGTCTGGAAACACCATATATTTT. It is translated as CAWSVHRSGNTIYF.

The chain recombines TRBV6-5 with TRBJ2-1, with D tentatively TRBD2 (5 bases). Germline CDR1 is MNHEY and CDR2 is SVGAGI. Trimming removed 10 bases at V and 10 bases at J, with 14 bases between. This CDR3 contains 11 residues. Written as DNA, the CDR3 is TGTGCCACCGGTTTGACGGGGGAGCAGTTCTTC. Translation gives CATGLTGEQFF.

This chain's CDR3 is CASRGQGLHEQYF. CDR3 nucleotide sequence: TGTGCCAGCAGGGGACAGGGGCTCCACGAGCAGTACTTC. The chain has TRBV27 and TRBJ2-7, with TRBD1 matching over 10 bases. Per the germline V gene, CDR1 is MNHEY and CDR2 is SMNVEV (reference sequence). V lost 6 bases to trimming and J lost 5 bases; unmatched junction nucleotides: 4. The length of the CDR3 is 13 residues.

This clone was counted only a few times. The chain is built from TRBV30 and TRBJ1-2; D is possibly TRBD1 (5 bases). The germline CDR1 and CDR2 sequences are GTSNPN and SVGIG (reference sequence). The CDR3 covers 13 residues. Between the trimmed V and J ends, which lost 0 bases and 2 bases, there was a span of 7 bases. CDR3 bases: TGTGCCTGGAGTGTACAGGCCAACTATGGCTACACCTTC. Protein sequence: CAWSVQANYGYTF.

Details on this clone: The same CDR3 arises from other DNA sequences in this sample as well. The chain couples TRBV11-2 to TRBJ1-5, with 7 bases that match TRBD1. The CDR3 sequence is 15 residues long. After removal of 5 bases from V and 2 bases from J, the junction contained 6 bases not matched to a gene. The germline CDR1 and CDR2 sequences are SGHAT and FQNNGV. The CDR3 is CASSRDSLGNQPQHF. CDR3 coding DNA: TGTGCCAGCAGCCGGGACAGCCTGGGCAATCAGCCCCAGCATTTT.